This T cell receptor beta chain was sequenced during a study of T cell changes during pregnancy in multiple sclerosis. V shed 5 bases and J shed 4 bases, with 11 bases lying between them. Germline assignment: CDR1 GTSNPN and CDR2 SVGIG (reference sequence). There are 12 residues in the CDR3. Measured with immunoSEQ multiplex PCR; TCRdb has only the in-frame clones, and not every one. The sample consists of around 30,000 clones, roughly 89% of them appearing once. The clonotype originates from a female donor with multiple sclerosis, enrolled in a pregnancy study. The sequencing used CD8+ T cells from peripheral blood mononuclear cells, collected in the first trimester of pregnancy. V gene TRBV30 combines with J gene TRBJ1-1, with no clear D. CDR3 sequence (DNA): TGTGCCTGGGAGCCCGTTGGCACTGAAGCTTTCTTT. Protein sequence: CAWEPVGTEAFF.